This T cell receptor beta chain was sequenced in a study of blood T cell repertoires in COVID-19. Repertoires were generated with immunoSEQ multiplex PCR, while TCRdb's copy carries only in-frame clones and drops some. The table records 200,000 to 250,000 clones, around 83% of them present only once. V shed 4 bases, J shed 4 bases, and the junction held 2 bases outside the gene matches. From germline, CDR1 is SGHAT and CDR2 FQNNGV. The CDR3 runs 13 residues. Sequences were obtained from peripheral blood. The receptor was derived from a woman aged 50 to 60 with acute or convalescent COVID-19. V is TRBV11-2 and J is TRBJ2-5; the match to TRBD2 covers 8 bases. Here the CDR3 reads CASSSGLAETQYF. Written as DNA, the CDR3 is TGTGCCAGCAGCTCCGGACTAGCAGAGACCCAGTACTTC.